This entry concerns a single TCR beta chain. This record comes from a study of blood T cell repertoires in COVID-19. In the study overall: The United States, Italy and Spain supplied acute and convalescent COVID-19 samples. T cells, B-cell-depleted T cells, or PBMCs supplied cDNA or gDNA.

V was pared by 5 bases and J by 4 bases, with 15 bases between. Germline V gene data show CDR1 as SGHDT and CDR2 as YYEEEE. The CDR3 covers 15 residues. The authors' processing: The authors estimated nucleated cell counts from reference gene primer amplification. The repertoire was sequenced with immunoSEQ multiplex PCR; TCRdb's copy has only in-frame clones and lacks some. V, J and clone size are taken as reported in that table, and D and trimming were inferred from the DNA itself. Of tens of thousands of clones in the sample, about 80% are singletons; the top ten hold 0.83%. The sequencing sample was made of peripheral blood. The chain recombines TRBV5-6 with TRBJ1-4; tentatively, D is TRBD1 (5 bases). This TCR came from a woman between 65 and 79 years old with acute or convalescent COVID-19. The CDR3 loop is CASSTNRKGNEKLFF. The CDR3 region has the DNA TGTGCCAGCAGTACCAACAGGAAGGGTAATGAAAAACTGTTTTTT.